This entry concerns a single T cell receptor beta chain. Its antigen is currently unknown. Thyroid ultrasound, orbital computed tomography, clinical symptoms, and serum thyroxine and TRAb underpinned diagnoses. This record comes from a study of T cells in Graves' hyperthyroidism and ophthalmopathy. The overall study: Peripheral blood draws took place at initial diagnosis, ahead of any treatment. Study-level findings and limits: Most clonotypes expanded in thyroid above 0.001 were likewise present in blood.

Researchers took RNA transcripts and amplified the TCR beta CDR3 regions from them. When the TCR CDR3 underwent first-round RT-PCR, the HTBI primer set was used. TCRdb ran MiXCR on the multiplex PCR reads and lists one entry per CDR3 protein. The sample consists of about 500,000 distinct CDR3 sequences, about 16% of them appearing once. The TCR comes from a woman aged 25 to 45 with Graves' ophthalmopathy. Input material: blood.

The CDR3 spells CASSATTGIYEQYF. CDR3 nucleotide sequence: TGTGCCAGCAGCGCTACGACAGGGATCTACGAGCAGTACTTC. The genes are TRBV7-9 and TRBJ2-7; 7 bases are shared with TRBD1. Unmatched junction bases numbered 7, after V lost 5 bases and J lost 3 bases. CDR3 length: 14 residues. Germline values: CDR1 SEHNR, CDR2 FQNEAQ (reference sequence).